These T cell receptor beta chains were read from a single sample in a study of vaccination and CD4 T cells after COVID-19. Antigens of these TCRs are unknown. MiXCR, applied by TCRdb to the PCR reads, yields one record per CDR3 protein. The sample shows approximately 22,000 distinct CDR3 sequences, around a third of them seen only once. The sequenced sample was CD4+ T cells from blood, cultured in vitro, obtained about 7 months after SARS-CoV-2 vaccination. The receptors derive from a human donor who had recovered from COVID-19. Each CDR3 is given with its conserved first and last residue. Each record gives: J gene, clone size, V gene, D gene, CDR3 protein, CDR3 DNA. D genes are given only for firm matches. Clone size is stated in some rows and not others, as once, few, many or a class when expanded.

j_gene: TRBJ2-5
abundance: -
v_gene: TRBV28
d_gene: -
CDR3aa: CASIAGEGHETQYF
CDR3nt: TGTGCCAGCATCGCGGGAGAGGGACATGAGACCCAGTACTTC

j_gene: TRBJ2-7
abundance: -
v_gene: TRBV28
d_gene: -
CDR3aa: CASSLLVGQGSYEQYF
CDR3nt: TGTGCCAGCAGTTTGTTGGTGGGGCAGGGGTCCTACGAGCAGTACTTC

j_gene: TRBJ2-5
abundance: few
v_gene: TRBV11-3
d_gene: TRBD2
CDR3aa: CASSLGSSGSPETQYF
CDR3nt: TGTGCCAGCAGCTTAGGATCTAGCGGGAGCCCGGAGACCCAGTACTTC

j_gene: TRBJ1-5
abundance: -
v_gene: TRBV7-9
d_gene: -
CDR3aa: CASSLAESAPQHF
CDR3nt: TGTGCCAGCAGCCTCGCCGAATCGGCGCCCCAGCATTTT

j_gene: TRBJ1-1
abundance: few
v_gene: TRBV7-9
d_gene: -
CDR3aa: CASSRGGTEAFF
CDR3nt: TGTGCCAGCAGCAGAGGTGGCACTGAAGCTTTCTTT

j_gene: TRBJ2-5
abundance: medium-sized
v_gene: TRBV7-9
d_gene: TRBD2
CDR3aa: CASQIAGEETQYF
CDR3nt: TGTGCCAGCCAGATAGCGGGAGAGGAGACCCAGTACTTC

j_gene: TRBJ2-2
abundance: few
v_gene: TRBV7-8
d_gene: TRBD2
CDR3aa: CASSLPGRSATGELFF
CDR3nt: TGTGCCAGCAGCTTACCCGGGAGGAGTGCCACCGGGGAGCTGTTTTTT

j_gene: TRBJ2-7
abundance: -
v_gene: TRBV20-1
d_gene: -
CDR3aa: CSAIAVEQYF
CDR3nt: TGCAGTGCTATAGCGGTTGAGCAGTACTTC

j_gene: TRBJ1-2
abundance: few
v_gene: TRBV19
d_gene: -
CDR3aa: CATWMSYGYTF
CDR3nt: TGTGCCACTTGGATGTCGTATGGCTACACCTTC